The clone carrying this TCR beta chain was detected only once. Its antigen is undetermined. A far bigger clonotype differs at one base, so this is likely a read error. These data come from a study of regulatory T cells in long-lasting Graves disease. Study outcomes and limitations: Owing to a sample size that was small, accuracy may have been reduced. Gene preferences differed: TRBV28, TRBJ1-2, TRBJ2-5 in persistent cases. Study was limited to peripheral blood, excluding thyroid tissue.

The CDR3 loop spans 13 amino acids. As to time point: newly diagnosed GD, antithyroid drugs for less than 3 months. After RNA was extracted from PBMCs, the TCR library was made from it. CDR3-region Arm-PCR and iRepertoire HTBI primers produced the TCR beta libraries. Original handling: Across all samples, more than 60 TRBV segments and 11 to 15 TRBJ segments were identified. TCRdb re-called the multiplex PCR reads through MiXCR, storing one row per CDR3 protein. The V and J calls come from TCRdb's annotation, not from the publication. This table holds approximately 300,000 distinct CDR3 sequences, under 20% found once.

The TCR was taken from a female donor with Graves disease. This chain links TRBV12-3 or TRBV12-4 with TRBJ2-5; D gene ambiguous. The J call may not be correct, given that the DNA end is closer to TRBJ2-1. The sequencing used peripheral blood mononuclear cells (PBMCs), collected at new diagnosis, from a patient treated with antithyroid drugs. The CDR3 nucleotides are TGTGCCAGCAGTTTAGTAGAACCCTACGAGCAGTTCTTC. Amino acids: CASSLVEPYEQFF.